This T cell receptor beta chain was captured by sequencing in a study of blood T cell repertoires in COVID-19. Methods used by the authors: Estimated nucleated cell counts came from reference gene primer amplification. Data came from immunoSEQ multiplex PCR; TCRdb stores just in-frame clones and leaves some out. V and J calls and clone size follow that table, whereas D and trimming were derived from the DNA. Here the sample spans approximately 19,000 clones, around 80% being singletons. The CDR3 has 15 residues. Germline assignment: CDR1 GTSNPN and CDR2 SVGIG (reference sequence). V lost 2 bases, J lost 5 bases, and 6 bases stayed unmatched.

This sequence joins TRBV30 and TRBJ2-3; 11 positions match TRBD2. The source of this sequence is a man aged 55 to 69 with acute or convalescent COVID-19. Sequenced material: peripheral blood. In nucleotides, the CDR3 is TGTGCCTGGAGTAATAGCGGGGGGGCTCTAGATACGCAGTATTTT. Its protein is CAWSNSGGALDTQYF.